This entry describes one T cell receptor beta chain. This sample was taken from a study of T-cell reconstitution after alpha-beta-depleted transplantation in children. It was with unique molecular identifiers that the TCRbeta library was prepared. TCRdb re-called the PCR reads with MiXCR, one entry per CDR3 protein. The sample contains some 520,000 distinct CDR3 sequences, approximately 32% of which appear only once. CDR1 SGHRS and CDR2 YFSETQ come from the germline V gene. CDR3 length equals 14 residues. V lost 2 bases and J lost 5, with 13 bases in between. The sample here was PBMCs from the stem cell graft donor, taken from the stem cell graft. V and J are TRBV5-1 and TRBJ2-5, with a possible D match to TRBD2 (6 bases). This clonotype was obtained from a human donor who donated a stem cell graft to a child with aplastic anemia. The CDR3 reads CASSFGTERETQYF. Here the CDR3 DNA reads TGCGCCAGCAGCTTCGGGACTGAGCGGGAGACCCAGTACTTC.